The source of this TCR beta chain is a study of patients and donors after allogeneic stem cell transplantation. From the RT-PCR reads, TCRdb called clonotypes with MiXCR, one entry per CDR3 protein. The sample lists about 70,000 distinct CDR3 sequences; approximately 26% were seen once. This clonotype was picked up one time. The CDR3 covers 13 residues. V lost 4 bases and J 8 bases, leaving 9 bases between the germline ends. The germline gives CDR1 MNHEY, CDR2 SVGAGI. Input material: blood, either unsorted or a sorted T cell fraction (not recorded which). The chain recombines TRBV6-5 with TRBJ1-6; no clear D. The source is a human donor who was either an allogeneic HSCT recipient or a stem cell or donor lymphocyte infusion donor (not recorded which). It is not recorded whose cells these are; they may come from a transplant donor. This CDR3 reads CASSSRVYSPLHF. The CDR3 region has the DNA TGTGCCAGCAGTTCGCGGGTTTATTCACCCCTCCACTTT.